The 19 T cell receptor beta chains given below trace back to one sample, sequenced in a study of post-analysis software for immune sequencing data. General study results and limits: Compared with controls, patients had more of about 5 TRBV segments, including TRBV5-6, TRBV5-1 and TRBV20-1.

The library was made from cDNA and included unique molecular identifiers. TCRdb processed the PCR reads anew with MiXCR; each CDR3 protein has one entry. This sample has some 240,000 distinct CDR3 sequences, with roughly a third found just once. These receptors are not linked to any known antigen. Sample: blood. These receptors were taken from a girl aged 10 to 17 with multiple sclerosis.

Comment on this clonotype: This may come from a read error, since a much larger clone is one base off. V usage is TRBV5-1 and J usage is TRBJ2-1; 7 positions match TRBD2. There are 14 residues in the CDR3. In germline, CDR1 is SGHRS, CDR2 YFSETQ. The CDR3 nucleotides read TGCGCCAGCAGCTTGCTGGCGGGAGACAATGCGCAGTTCTTC. Residues: CASSLLAGDNAQFF.

This clonotype was picked up a small number of times. A much larger clone sits a single nucleotide away, making a read error possible. The CDR3 reads CASSPSGGDSYNEQFF. The CDR3, as DNA: TGTGCCAGCTCCCCCTCGGGCGGTGACTCCTACAATGAGCAGTTCTTC. The chain employs TRBV18 and TRBJ2-1; D unclear. This CDR3 has 16 amino acids. Trimming pared 6 bases from V and 0 bases from J, leaving 15 bases between. The germline gives CDR1 KGHSH, CDR2 LQKENI.

The genes are TRBV11-2 and TRBJ2-1, with TRBD2 as a possible D gene (5 bases). Germline-derived CDR1 and CDR2 are SGHAT and FQNNGV. V lost 5 bases to trimming and J lost 7 bases, with 12 bases between them. The CDR3 runs to 13 residues. The CDR3 loop is CASSPHTRNEQFF. The CDR3 bases are TGTGCCAGCAGCCCGCACACTAGGAATGAGCAGTTCTTC.

About this clonotype: A single base separates this from a much larger clone, so it may be a read error. The chain combines TRBV7-3 with TRBJ2-5; D tentatively reads TRBD1 or TRBD2 (5 bases each). The DNA end lines up better with TRBJ2-1; the J call may be wrong. Germline CDR1 SGHTA, CDR2 FQGTGA. The CDR3 extends over 16 amino acids. In DNA, the CDR3 is TGTGCCAGCAGCTTAATTGGGGGATCAAGCCAAGAGACCCAGTTCTTC. This translates into CASSLIGGSSQETQFF.

There are many counts of this clonotype. The genes are TRBV20-1 and TRBJ1-6; 9 nucleotides agree with TRBD1. V dropped 0 bases and J dropped 5; count of bases not matched to a gene: 2. Germline CDR1 and CDR2: DFQATT and SNEGSKA (reference sequence). This CDR3 comprises 15 residues. CDR3 loop: CSAREGDRDNSPLHF. The CDR3 nucleotides are TGCAGTGCTAGAGAAGGGGACAGGGATAATTCACCCCTCCACTTT.

The V and J genes are TRBV12-3 or TRBV12-4 and TRBJ1-1; D ambiguous. V was cut by 4 bases and J by 2 bases, with 14 bases left in between. The CDR3 is 15 residues long. The CDR3 loop reads CASSSRRPHNTEAFF. The DNA for the CDR3 is TGTGCCAGCAGTTCTAGACGGCCTCACAACACTGAAGCTTTCTTT.

The DNA for the CDR3 is TGTGCCAGCAGCGCCTCGGGACAGGGGGCCTCCTACGAGCAGTACTTC. Protein product: CASSASGQGASYEQYF. V and J are TRBV9 and TRBJ2-7, with TRBD1 matching 12 bases. The CDR3 is 16 residues long. Germline V gives CDR1 SGDLS, CDR2 YYNGEE. Trimming took 3 bases from V and 0 from J; bases not matched to a gene: 4.

This clonotype has more than one count but fewer than ten. The chain uses TRBV9 and TRBJ2-3; D not resolved. This CDR3 region has 14 residues. Trimming stripped 4 bases from V and 0 bases from J, with 9 bases between. Germline V gives CDR1 SGDLS, CDR2 YYNGEE. The CDR3 region has the DNA TGTGCCAGCAGCAAATATCCTAGCACAGATACGCAGTATTTT. Amino acid sequence: CASSKYPSTDTQYF.

This clonotype has a handful of counts. The rearrangement links TRBV7-3 to TRBJ2-1, with 7 bases that match TRBD2. CDR3 length: 15 residues. V dropped 2 bases and J dropped 8; count of bases not matched to a gene: 9. Germline V lookup: CDR1 SGHTA, CDR2 FQGTGA. CDR3 nucleotide sequence: TGTGCCAGCAGCTTAGCAGGGCCGGGAGGCGATGAGCAGTTCTTC. Translating it yields CASSLAGPGGDEQFF.

This chain joins TRBV20-1 and TRBJ1-2; 7 bases are shared with TRBD1. Per the germline V gene, CDR1 is DFQATT and CDR2 is SNEGSKA (reference sequence). This CDR3 is 13 amino acids long. V lost 3 bases to trimming and J lost 8 bases; unmatched junction nucleotides: 9. The CDR3 coding sequence is TGCAGTGCTAGGGAAACAGGGGACTGGGGCTACACCTTC. Encoded protein: CSARETGDWGYTF.

The table lists this clonotype with a few counts. The V gene is TRBV12-3 or TRBV12-4, the J gene TRBJ2-1, with 9 bases lining up with TRBD2. There are 15 residues in the CDR3. The junction had 9 bases not matched to a gene; V was cut back by 4 bases and J by 8 bases. The CDR3 protein is CASSSTSGHRDEQFF. In DNA form, the CDR3 reads TGTGCCAGCAGTTCGACTAGCGGTCATAGGGATGAGCAGTTCTTC.

Ten or more counts support this clonotype. This chain joins TRBV20-1 and TRBJ2-3; possibly TRBD2 for D (6 bases). Germline loops: CDR1 DFQATT, CDR2 SNEGSKA (reference sequence). This CDR3 contains 14 residues. The V and J ends lost 5 bases and 1 base respectively, with 13 bases between them. Written as DNA, the CDR3 is TGCAGTGCTGGCGGGACTCCTCGCACAGATACGCAGTATTTT. This gives the protein CSAGGTPRTDTQYF.

The table lists this clonotype with many counts. This rearrangement joins TRBV5-1 to TRBJ1-1; 9 nucleotides line up with TRBD1. Looked up from germline, CDR1 is SGHRS and CDR2 is YFSETQ. This CDR3 has 15 residues. The J segment lost 8 bases and the V segment lost 0 bases, leaving 8 bases of the junction unmatched. The DNA of the CDR3 is TGCGCCAGCAGCTTGGTCCCGTACAGGGGGCAGGAAGCTTTCTTT. Translating it yields CASSLVPYRGQEAFF.

This clonotype was observed at least ten times. This chain links TRBV12-3 or TRBV12-4 with TRBJ1-2; D might be TRBD1 (5 bases). Trimming pared 6 bases from V and 8 bases from J, leaving 16 bases between. CDR3 size: 13 residues. The CDR3 sequence: CASSPTGGGGYTF. The DNA for the CDR3 is TGTGCCAGCAGCCCTACAGGCGGCGGGGGCTACACCTTC.

The rearrangement joins TRBV4-2 to TRBJ2-2, with 12 nucleotides matching TRBD2. This CDR3 spans 18 amino acids. Germline loops: CDR1 LGHNA, CDR2 YNFKEQ. The J segment lost 5 bases and the V segment lost 0 bases, leaving 7 bases of the junction unmatched. The CDR3 nucleotides read TGTGCCAGCAGCCAAGAGGTACTAGCGGGAGGAAATACCGGGGAGCTGTTTTTT. Its protein product is CASSQEVLAGGNTGELFF.

This CDR3 reads CATRGPTYGYTF. As DNA, the CDR3 is TGTGCCACCAGAGGACCGACCTATGGCTACACCTTC. The chain carries TRBV15 and TRBJ1-2; D is unresolved. This CDR3 region has 12 residues. The V gene lost 6 bases and the J gene lost 4 bases, with 9 bases spanning the gap. The germline CDR1 and CDR2 sequences are LNHNV and YYDKDF (reference sequence). Filled out from reference TRBV15 and TRBJ1-2, the complete variable domain reads DAMVIQNPRYQVTQFGKPVTLSCSQTLNHNVMYWYQQKSSQAPKLLFHYYDKDFNNEADTPDNFQSRRPNTSFCFLDIRSPGLGDTAMYLCATRGPTYGYTFGSGTRLTVV.

This sequence joins TRBV2 and TRBJ2-1; D is ambiguous. V lost 7 bases and J 0 bases, leaving 13 bases between the germline ends. Germline CDR1 reads SNHLY; CDR2 reads FYNNEI. The CDR3 extends over 15 amino acids. CDR3 nucleotide sequence: TGTGCCAGCATTACGGACCAGAGCTCCTACAATGAGCAGTTCTTC. Amino acid sequence: CASITDQSSYNEQFF.

J is TRBJ2-7 and V is TRBV4-1; 11 bases are shared with TRBD2. CDR1 is MGHRA and CDR2 is YSYEKL in the germline V gene. The CDR3 has 15 residues. V dropped 1 base and J dropped 6; count of bases not matched to a gene: 5. For the CDR3, the DNA is TGCGCCAGCAGCCAAGTGTTAGCGGGAGGGTTCGAGCAGTACTTC. This gives the protein CASSQVLAGGFEQYF.

J is TRBJ1-5 and V is TRBV12-3 or TRBV12-4; 10 bases map to TRBD1. The CDR3 totals 15 residues. The junction had 2 bases not matched to a gene; V was cut back by 6 bases and J by 0 bases. The chain's CDR3 is CASRGTGDSNQPQHF. DNA for the CDR3: TGTGCCAGCAGGGGGACAGGGGATAGCAATCAGCCCCAGCATTTT.